The rows below give T cell receptor beta chains drawn from one sample of a study of blood T cell repertoires in COVID-19. The protocol was immunoSEQ multiplex PCR, while the TCRdb copy is restricted to in-frame clones and leaves out a portion. The table lists roughly 150,000 clones, 79% of them singletons. Material for sequencing was PBMCs or T cells enriched from blood (not recorded which). These receptors originate from a woman between 65 and 79 years old in a cohort exposed to, infected with or recovered from COVID-19 (not recorded which). Each CDR3 is given with its conserved first and last residue. A D gene is named only where the DNA matches it firmly. Some rows have no size entry. The others give once, few or many, or a class for an expanded clone.

>NA|TRBV5-4|NA|TRBJ2-7
TGTGCCACCAGTACCGGTAGACAGAGCTCCTACGAGCAGTACTTC
CATSTGRQSSYEQYF
>once|TRBV3-1/TRBV3-2|NA|TRBJ2-1
TGTGCCAGCAGCCAAGAAGGGACTGCTCCCCGCAATGAGCAGTTCTTC
CASSQEGTAPRNEQFF
>NA|TRBV14|TRBD2|TRBJ2-1
TGTGCCAGCAGCCAGGGACTAGCGGTATACAATGAGCAGTTCTTC
CASSQGLAVYNEQFF
>few|TRBV7-3|NA|TRBJ2-3
TGTGCCAGCAGCTTAAACGCCCCGGGTTATGCAGATACGCAGTATTTT
CASSLNAPGYADTQYF
>NA|TRBV7-9|NA|TRBJ1-1
TGTGCCAGCAGCTTCGGGACACGGAACACTGAAGCTTTCTTT
CASSFGTRNTEAFF
>NA|TRBV3-1/TRBV3-2|NA|TRBJ2-4
TGTGCCAGCAGCCAAGTACTGCAGGGGTTCTTGTACTTC
CASSQVLQGFLYF
>once|TRBV18|TRBD2|TRBJ2-3
TGTGCCAGCTCCCAGGGACTAGCGGGCACAGATACGCAGTATTTT
CASSQGLAGTDTQYF
>NA|TRBV5-1|TRBD2|TRBJ2-2
TGCGCCAGCAGCTTGGCCATACTAGCGGGAGGGCCCCGGGGCACCGGGGAGCTGTTTTTT
CASSLAILAGGPRGTGELFF
>once|TRBV5-4|TRBD1|TRBJ1-2
TGTGCCAGCAGCTTACAGGGGTACTATGGCTACACCTTC
CASSLQGYYGYTF
>NA|TRBV7-9|NA|TRBJ2-5
TGTGCCAGCAGCCAGAGGGAGACCCAGTACTTC
CASSQRETQYF
>NA|TRBV28|NA|TRBJ1-1
TGTGCCAGCAGCCCTACAGGGAGAGGGGCGAACACTGAAGCTTTCTTT
CASSPTGRGANTEAFF
>NA|TRBV19|NA|TRBJ1-5
TGTGCCAGTAGGGGTGGAGGGATGGCTAATAGCAATCAGCCCCAGCATTTT
CASRGGGMANSNQPQHF
>NA|TRBV5-1|TRBD1|TRBJ1-2
TGCGCCAGCAGCCCCCAGGGGGGAGAAGTTTATGGCTACACCTTC
CASSPQGGEVYGYTF
>NA|TRBV10-3|NA|TRBJ2-2
TGTGCCATCAGGGACAGCCTAAGTCCCGGGGAGCTGTTTTTT
CAIRDSLSPGELFF
>NA|TRBV2|TRBD1|TRBJ1-4
TGTGCCAGCAGTAAACAGGGGAGCGATGAAAAACTGTTTTTT
CASSKQGSDEKLFF
>NA|TRBV5-1|NA|TRBJ2-2
TGCGCCAGCAGCTTGAGGGTCGGGGACACCGGGGAGCTGTTTTTT
CASSLRVGDTGELFF
>NA|TRBV27|TRBD1|TRBJ1-1
TGTGCCAGCAGTTCGTGGACAGGGACTGAAGCTTTCTTT
CASSSWTGTEAFF
>NA|TRBV18|TRBD1|TRBJ2-3
TGTGCCAGCTCACCAGGGACAGGGGGCAGTACGCAGTATTTT
CASSPGTGGSTQYF
>NA|TRBV4-2|NA|TRBJ1-3
TGTGCCAGCAGCCAGATGATAGACAGCCTCGGAAACACCATATATTTT
CASSQMIDSLGNTIYF
>NA|TRBV18|NA|TRBJ2-2
TGTGCCAGCTCACCATCCGGGGGAGGGAACACCGGGGAGCTGTTTTTT
CASSPSGGGNTGELFF
>NA|TRBV7-2|TRBD1|TRBJ1-2
TGTGCCAGCAGCTTAGAACAGGGGGCCTATGGCTACACCTTC
CASSLEQGAYGYTF
>NA|TRBV7-2|TRBD2|TRBJ2-4
TGTGCCAGCAGCCCGCGGGGGAGATTATCCCAAAACATTCAGTACTTC
CASSPRGRLSQNIQYF
>NA|TRBV28|TRBD2|TRBJ2-1
TGTGCCAGCAGTTTCCCCTCTAGCGGGAGGGCCGAGCAGTTCTTC
CASSFPSSGRAEQFF
>few|TRBV6-5|NA|TRBJ2-3
TGTGCCAGCAGTTTCCCGATGGGGGCGGGAGCAGATACGCAGTATTTT
CASSFPMGAGADTQYF
>few|TRBV6-6|TRBD1|TRBJ2-4
TGTGCCAGCAGTTATGCCCCGGGACAGGGGACCATTCAGTACTTC
CASSYAPGQGTIQYF
>once|TRBV28|TRBD2|TRBJ2-1
TGTGCCAGCAGTTTCCTGGCGGGAGTTTTCAATGAGCAGTTCTTC
CASSFLAGVFNEQFF
>NA|TRBV19|TRBD2|TRBJ2-1
TGTGCCAGTAGTTGGACTAGCGGCTCCTACAATGAGCAGTTCTTC
CASSWTSGSYNEQFF
>NA|TRBV10-3|TRBD2|TRBJ2-3
TGTGCCATCAGTGAGTTTGGGACTAGCGGGAACACAGATACGCAGTATTTT
CAISEFGTSGNTDTQYF